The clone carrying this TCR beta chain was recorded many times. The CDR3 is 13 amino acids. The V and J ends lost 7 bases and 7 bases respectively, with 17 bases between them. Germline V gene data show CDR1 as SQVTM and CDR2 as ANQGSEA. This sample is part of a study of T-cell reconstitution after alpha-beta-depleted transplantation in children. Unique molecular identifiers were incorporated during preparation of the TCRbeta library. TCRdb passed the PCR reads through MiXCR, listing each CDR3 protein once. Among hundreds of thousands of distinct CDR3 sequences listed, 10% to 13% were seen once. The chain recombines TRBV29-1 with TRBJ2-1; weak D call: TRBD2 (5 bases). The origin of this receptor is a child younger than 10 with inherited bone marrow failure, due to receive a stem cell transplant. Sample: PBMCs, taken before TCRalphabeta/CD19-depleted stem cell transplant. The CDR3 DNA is TGCAGCGAACTCCCCGGTCGGGGAAATGAGCAGTTCTTC. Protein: CSELPGRGNEQFF.